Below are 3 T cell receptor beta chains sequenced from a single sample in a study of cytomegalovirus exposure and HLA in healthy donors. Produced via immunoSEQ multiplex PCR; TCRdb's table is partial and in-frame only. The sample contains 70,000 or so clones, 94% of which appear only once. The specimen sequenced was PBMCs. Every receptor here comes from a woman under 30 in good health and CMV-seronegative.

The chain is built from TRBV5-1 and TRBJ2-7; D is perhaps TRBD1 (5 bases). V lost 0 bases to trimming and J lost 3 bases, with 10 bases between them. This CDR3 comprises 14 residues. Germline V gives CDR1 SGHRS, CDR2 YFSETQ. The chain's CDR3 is CASSLDAGFYEQYF. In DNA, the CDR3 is TGCGCCAGCAGCTTGGACGCAGGGTTCTACGAGCAGTACTTC.

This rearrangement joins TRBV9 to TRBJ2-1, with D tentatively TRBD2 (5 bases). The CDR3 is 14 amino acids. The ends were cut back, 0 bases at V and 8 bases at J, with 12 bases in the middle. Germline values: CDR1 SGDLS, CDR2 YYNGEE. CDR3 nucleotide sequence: TGTGCCAGCAGCGTAGGTGCGGGTCTTGATGAGCAGTTCTTC. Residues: CASSVGAGLDEQFF.

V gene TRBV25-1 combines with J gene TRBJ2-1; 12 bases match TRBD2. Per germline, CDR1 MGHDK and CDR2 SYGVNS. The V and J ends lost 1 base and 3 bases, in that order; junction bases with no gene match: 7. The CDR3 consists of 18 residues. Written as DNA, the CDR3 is TGTGCCAGCAGTGAATCAGCTAGCGGGAGGGCCTACTACAATGAGCAGTTCTTC. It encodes CASSESASGRAYYNEQFF.